Included here is one TCR beta chain sequence, with context. Its antigen remains unidentified. At one end, the junction sequence differs from germline, possibly due to a read error. This sample is drawn from a study of cytomegalovirus exposure and HLA in healthy donors. Study outcomes and limitations: In a later analysis, a genetic analysis reported fewer productive-TCR N-insertions in an Asian-associated ancestry cluster than the cohort average. A later analysis showed TCR association rates differing by HLA locus, peaking at DRB1 and lowest at HLA-C.

60 Vbeta and 13 Jbeta primers were used in PCR. The method was immunoSEQ multiplex PCR; TCRdb's version includes in-frame clones alone and lacks a portion of them. The sample holds over 200,000 clones, about 80% seen once. The receptor was isolated from a woman between 40 and 55 years old in good health and CMV-seronegative. The sample consisted of PBMCs.

In nucleotides, the CDR3 is TGTTCCAGCAGCTTAGCCCAGTCCGGAAACACCATATATTTT. Protein sequence: CSSSLAQSGNTIYF. The chain carries TRBV7-9 and TRBJ1-3; no reliable D call. CDR1 and CDR2 (germline): SEHNR, FQNEAQ (reference sequence). The CDR3 is 14 residues long.